These 29 T cell receptor beta chains were sequenced from one sample in a study of blood T cell repertoires in COVID-19. Using immunoSEQ multiplex PCR, the repertoire was profiled, and TCRdb retains in-frame clones only, with some absent. This table holds 40,000 to 55,000 clones, roughly 87% found once. Sequenced input: peripheral blood. The receptors stem from a woman of 80 years or more with acute or convalescent COVID-19.

V is TRBV5-1 and J is TRBJ2-5; a possible D gene is TRBD2 (5 bases). Per the germline V gene, CDR1 is SGHRS and CDR2 is YFSETQ. The CDR3 totals 16 residues. The ends were cut back, 0 bases at V and 5 bases at J, with 17 bases in the middle. The CDR3 coding sequence is TGCGCCAGCAGCTTGGTGAAGCGGCCTGCCAGGGAGACCCAGTACTTC. This encodes CASSLVKRPARETQYF.

The chain combines TRBV19 with TRBJ1-2; TRBD1 agrees at 7 bases. Germline values: CDR1 LNHDA, CDR2 SQIVND (reference sequence). Germline trimming cut 5 bases from V and 5 bases from J; bases unmatched to any gene: 11. The CDR3 has 15 amino acids. The CDR3 is CASSGRDSASYGYTF. The DNA for the CDR3 is TGTGCCAGTAGTGGCCGGGACAGTGCTTCTTATGGCTACACCTTC. The whole variable domain, filled in from reference TRBV19 and TRBJ1-2, reads DGGITQSPKYLFRKEGQNVTLSCEQNLNHDAMYWYRQDPGQGLRLIYYSQIVNDFQKGDIAEGYSVSREKKESFPLTVTSAQKNPTAFYLCASSGRDSASYGYTFGSGTRLTVV.

V gene TRBV5-1 combines with J gene TRBJ1-3, with D possibly being TRBD1 (6 bases). Germline CDR1 is SGHRS and CDR2 is YFSETQ. Trimming removed 4 bases at V and 1 base at J, with 9 bases between. The CDR3 extends over 14 amino acids. In nucleotides, the CDR3 is TGCGCCAGCAGCACAGGGTTATCTGGAAACACCATATATTTT. This translates into CASSTGLSGNTIYF.

The chain has TRBV27 and TRBJ2-1; 8 bases align to TRBD2. Germline V gives CDR1 MNHEY, CDR2 SMNVEV (reference sequence). V trimming: 5 bases; J trimming: 14 bases; junction bases outside the gene matches: 8. The CDR3 extends over 12 amino acids. CDR3 sequence reads: CASSTKGTSKFF. In DNA form, the CDR3 reads TGTGCCAGCAGTACCAAGGGGACTAGTAAGTTCTTC.

The chain has TRBV15 and TRBJ2-4; no firm D call. Germline lookup yields CDR1 LNHNV and CDR2 YYDKDF (reference sequence). The CDR3 is 14 residues long. V lost 0 bases, J lost 7 bases, and 10 bases lay in between. DNA for the CDR3: TGTGCCACCAGCAGAGATTGGGCAGCCAACATTCAGTACTTC. Residues: CATSRDWAANIQYF. Based on the CDR3 plus reference TRBV15 and TRBJ2-4, the full variable domain is DAMVIQNPRYQVTQFGKPVTLSCSQTLNHNVMYWYQQKSSQAPKLLFHYYDKDFNNEADTPDNFQSRRPNTSFCFLDIRSPGLGDTAMYLCATSRDWAANIQYFGAGTRLSVL.

A single count supports this clone. This rearrangement joins TRBV10-3 to TRBJ2-5; TRBD1 might be the D (6 bases). CDR1 is ENHRY, CDR2 SYGVKD, per germline. The CDR3 has 15 residues. V was trimmed by 2 bases and J by 0 bases, leaving 10 bases between them. The CDR3 protein is CAISELTGDQETQYF. The DNA for the CDR3 is TGTGCCATCAGTGAGCTGACAGGAGACCAAGAGACCCAGTACTTC.

The chain recombines TRBV7-8 with TRBJ2-7; no reliable D call. The germline V gene has CDR1 SGHVS and CDR2 FQNEAQ. This CDR3 has 16 amino acids. Between the trimmed V and J ends, which lost 5 bases and 3 bases, there was a span of 20 bases. For the CDR3, the DNA is TGTGCCAGCAGCATCCCGACAAGAGCCAAACACTACGAGCAGTACGTC. It yields the protein CASSIPTRAKHYEQYV.

This rearrangement joins TRBV19 to TRBJ2-1, with D possibly being TRBD2 (6 bases). The length of the CDR3 is 15 residues. Trimming removed 3 bases at V and 0 bases at J, with 9 bases between. Looked up from germline, CDR1 is LNHDA and CDR2 is SQIVND (reference sequence). CDR3 nucleotides: TGTGCCAGTAGTATCGGCGGGAACTCCTACAATGAGCAGTTCTTC. It encodes CASSIGGNSYNEQFF.

This chain connects TRBV5-5 to TRBJ1-5; D not certain. Deletions cut 0 bases from V and 0 bases from J, with 7 bases between. Germline V gene data show CDR1 as SGHKS and CDR2 as YYEKEE (reference sequence). This CDR3 region has 15 residues. This chain's CDR3 is CASSLGAISNQPQHF. CDR3 DNA sequence: TGTGCCAGCAGCTTGGGGGCTATTAGCAATCAGCCCCAGCATTTT. The variable domain in full, with the rest retrieved from reference TRBV5-5 and TRBJ1-5, is DAGVTQSPTHLIKTRGQQVTLRCSPISGHKSVSWYQQVLGQGPQFIFQYYEKEERGRGNFPDRFSARQFPNYSSELNVNALLLGDSALYLCASSLGAISNQPQHFGDGTRLSIL.

The V and J genes are TRBV10-1 and TRBJ1-1, with a possible D match to TRBD1 (5 bases). Germline CDR1 and CDR2: WNHNN and SYGVQD (reference sequence). This CDR3 has 14 residues. V lost 4 bases to trimming and J lost 0 bases, with 9 bases between them. CDR3 sequence: CASSVTEVNTEAFF. The CDR3 DNA is TGCGCCAGCAGTGTGACAGAAGTGAACACTGAAGCTTTCTTT.

This rearrangement joins TRBV3-1 (or the pseudogene TRBV3-2) to TRBJ2-6; D is ambiguous. The CDR3 length is 15 residues. The germline CDR1 and CDR2 sequences are LGHDT and YNNKEL (reference sequence). Trimming stripped 0 bases from V and 0 bases from J, with 3 bases between. The CDR3 region has the DNA TGTGCCAGCAGCCAAGATTACTCTGGGGCCAACGTCCTGACTTTC. Amino acids: CASSQDYSGANVLTF.

J is TRBJ2-3 and V is TRBV6-5; the D gene is possibly TRBD1 (6 bases). The CDR3 runs 14 residues. Germline assignment: CDR1 MNHEY and CDR2 SVGAGI. Trimming removed 6 bases from V and 6 bases from J, with 16 bases in between. The CDR3 nucleotides are TGTGCCAGCAGCCTAGGACAGCATGCGGATACGCAGTATTTT. It is translated as CASSLGQHADTQYF.

This chain connects TRBV10-3 to TRBJ1-5; 7 positions match TRBD1. The trim removed 10 bases at V and 4 bases at J, leaving 7 bases unmatched. This CDR3 comprises 13 residues. Germline assignment: CDR1 ENHRY and CDR2 SYGVKD. Here the CDR3 reads CATAGQQNQPQHF. CDR3 coding DNA: TGTGCCACCGCGGGACAGCAAAATCAGCCCCAGCATTTT.

Written as DNA, the CDR3 is TGCGCCAGCAGCCACCCGACTAACTACAATGAGCAGTTCTTC. Protein: CASSHPTNYNEQFF. V is TRBV4-1 and J is TRBJ2-1; possible D gene TRBD2, 5 bases. The CDR3 sequence is 14 residues long. Trimming cost V 3 bases and J 3 bases, with 9 bases left between them. CDR1 MGHRA and CDR2 YSYEKL come from the germline V gene.

The chain couples TRBV19 to TRBJ1-6; D not resolved. The CDR3 is 13 residues long. Germline lookup yields CDR1 LNHDA and CDR2 SQIVND (reference sequence). V lost 0 bases and J lost 9, with 6 bases in between. The CDR3 DNA reads TGTGCCAGTAGTATAGACCGGGGTTCACCCCTCCACTTT. This sequence encodes CASSIDRGSPLHF.

The CDR3 reads CASSHGRGGRYNEQFF. In DNA form, the CDR3 reads TGCGCCAGCAGCCACGGGCGGGGGGGCAGGTACAATGAGCAGTTCTTC. This rearrangement joins TRBV4-1 to TRBJ2-1, with 9 bases matching TRBD2. This CDR3 comprises 16 residues. The V segment lost 3 bases and the J segment 4 bases; nucleotides outside the gene matches: 7. The germline V gene encodes CDR1 MGHRA and CDR2 YSYEKL.

The rearrangement links TRBV27 to TRBJ2-7; 9 positions agree with TRBD1. The CDR3 extends over 14 amino acids. CDR1 is MNHEY, CDR2 SMNVEV, per germline (reference sequence). V was pared by 5 bases and J by 9 bases, with 11 bases of the junction left unmatched. The CDR3 loop is CASSAGTGPYRQYV. In DNA form, the CDR3 reads TGTGCCAGCAGTGCCGGGACAGGGCCCTATCGGCAGTACGTC.

This rearrangement joins TRBV20-1 to TRBJ2-3; TRBD2 matches 10 bases. This CDR3 is 14 amino acids long. Losses at the gene ends were 3 bases for V and 4 bases for J; bases not matched to a gene: 4. Germline V gene sequence: CDR1 DFQATT, CDR2 SNEGSKA (reference sequence). CDR3 sequence (DNA): TGCAGTGCTAGTGGGCTAGCGGGGGCAGATACGCAGTATTTT. It encodes CSASGLAGADTQYF.

The count of this clone is one. The chain combines TRBV6-1 with TRBJ2-7, with TRBD1 matching over 8 bases. V trimming: 3 bases; J trimming: 1 base; junction bases outside the gene matches: 5. Germline V gene data show CDR1 as MNHNS and CDR2 as SASEGT. The CDR3 has 15 residues. The CDR3 DNA is TGTGCCAGCAGTGATTGGACAGGGACATCCTACGAGCAGTACTTC. This encodes CASSDWTGTSYEQYF.

This rearrangement joins TRBV6-1 to TRBJ1-6; no firm D call. The CDR3 is 16 residues long. V was clipped by 0 bases and J by 0 bases, with 6 bases between them. Germline assignment: CDR1 MNHNS and CDR2 SASEGT. CDR3 sequence reads: CASSEAGSSYNSPLHF. The CDR3 DNA reads as TGTGCCAGCAGTGAAGCAGGGAGCTCCTATAATTCACCCCTCCACTTT.

The V call is TRBV2, the J call TRBJ1-5; a possible D gene is TRBD1 (5 bases). CDR1 and CDR2 (germline): SNHLY, FYNNEI. The CDR3 consists of 15 residues. Trimming stripped 5 bases from V and 6 bases from J, with 17 bases between. The CDR3 bases are TGTGCCAGCAGTAATCTACGGGGGGAAACTCAGCCCCAGCATTTT. Encoded protein: CASSNLRGETQPQHF.

The chain carries TRBV6-5 and TRBJ1-5; tentatively, D is TRBD1 (6 bases). From germline, CDR1 is MNHEY and CDR2 SVGAGI. The CDR3 runs 15 residues. The V gene lost 5 bases and the J gene lost 1 base, with 12 bases spanning the gap. The CDR3 DNA reads TGTGCCAGCAGTCCCGCGGGGGCGAGCAATCAGCCCCAGCATTTT. Its protein product is CASSPAGASNQPQHF.

J is TRBJ1-3 and V is TRBV3-1 (or the pseudogene TRBV3-2); tentatively, D is TRBD1 (6 bases). The CDR3 contains 15 residues. The V gene's germline CDR1 is LGHDT and CDR2 YNNKEL (reference sequence). Trimming took 6 bases from V and 2 from J, leaving 14 bases between them. CDR3 sequence: CASSRGGLAGNTIYF. CDR3 DNA: TGTGCCAGCAGTCGCGGGGGGCTAGCTGGAAACACCATATATTTT.

The chain links TRBV18 to TRBJ2-7, with D perhaps TRBD1 (6 bases). V was pared by 3 bases and J by 4 bases, with 13 bases between. Germline V gene lookup returns CDR1 KGHSH and CDR2 LQKENI. The CDR3 is 14 residues long. The CDR3 DNA reads TGTGCCAGCTCACCGGCCACAGGGATATACGAGCAGTACGTC. It is translated as CASSPATGIYEQYV.

V is TRBV9 and J is TRBJ2-5; D perhaps matches TRBD2 (7 bases). Germline V gives CDR1 SGDLS, CDR2 YYNGEE. The CDR3 contains 15 residues. V lost 2 bases, J lost 5 bases, and 16 bases lay in between. CDR3 sequence: CASSVSFAGAETQYF. For the CDR3, the DNA is TGTGCCAGCAGCGTTTCTTTCGCGGGGGCGGAGACCCAGTACTTC.

The genes are TRBV18 and TRBJ2-1; tentatively, D is TRBD2 (5 bases). V was shortened by 4 bases and J by 8 bases, with 9 bases between the two germline ends. Germline V gene sequence: CDR1 KGHSH, CDR2 LQKENI. The length of the CDR3 is 12 residues. The CDR3 coding sequence is TGTGCCAGCTCACTTACTAGTGATGAGCAGTTCTTC. Protein sequence: CASSLTSDEQFF.

CDR3 residues: CASSNRGLNTGELFF. CDR3 in DNA: TGTGCCAGTAGCAACAGGGGCCTTAACACCGGGGAGCTGTTTTTT. The chain carries TRBV19 and TRBJ2-2; 7 nucleotides agree with TRBD1. Germline CDR1 and CDR2: LNHDA and SQIVND (reference sequence). CDR3 length: 15 amino acids. V lost 6 bases and J lost 2; bases outside the gene matches: 6. Variable domain in full (rest from reference TRBV19 and TRBJ2-2): DGGITQSPKYLFRKEGQNVTLSCEQNLNHDAMYWYRQDPGQGLRLIYYSQIVNDFQKGDIAEGYSVSREKKESFPLTVTSAQKNPTAFYLCASSNRGLNTGELFFGEGSRLTVL.

The chain has TRBV18 and TRBJ2-1; a possible D gene is TRBD1 (6 bases). The germline gives CDR1 KGHSH, CDR2 LQKENI. Trimming removed 0 bases at V and 5 bases at J, with 8 bases between. The CDR3 runs to 14 residues. The CDR3 nucleotides are TGTGCCAGCTCACCACCGGCAGGGGACAATGAGCAGTTCTTC. Its translation: CASSPPAGDNEQFF. The whole variable domain, remainder taken from reference TRBV18 and TRBJ2-1, is NAGVMQNPRHLVRRRGQEARLRCSPMKGHSHVYWYRQLPEEGLKFMVYLQKENIIDESGMPKERFSAEFPKEGPSILRIQQVVRGDSAAYFCASSPPAGDNEQFFGPGTRLTVL.

This clone was detected only once. This chain joins TRBV5-1 and TRBJ2-3; 9 nucleotides agree with TRBD2. CDR3 size: 15 residues. Germline values: CDR1 SGHRS, CDR2 YFSETQ. V shed 0 bases, J shed 3 bases, and the junction held 2 bases outside the gene matches. In DNA, the CDR3 is TGCGCCAGCAGCTTGGATCTAGCGGGAACAGATACGCAGTATTTT. The encoded protein is CASSLDLAGTDTQYF.